This T cell receptor (beta chain) was observed in a study of PD-1 blockade in classical Hodgkin lymphoma. Germline loops: CDR1 SEHNR, CDR2 FQNEAQ (reference sequence). The V gene end was trimmed by 10 bases and the J gene end by 3 bases; junction bases not matched to a gene: 14. The CDR3 covers 15 residues. Sample time point: newly diagnosed, previously untreated cHL patient sample. The authors enriched CD8+ T cells from thawed PBMCs via magnetic negative selection. The data were produced by immunoSEQ multiplex PCR, yet TCRdb's version contains in-frame clones alone and is incomplete. The sample lists 21,000 or so clones, 87% occurring once. This clone was seen only once.

The sequence was collected from a human donor with classical Hodgkin lymphoma. The sample comprised CD8+ T cells from blood. The V and J genes are TRBV7-9 and TRBJ2-5; 7 positions agree with TRBD1. As DNA, the CDR3 is TGTGCCATAAAACCGAGCCCCGGGACAGAAGAGACCCAGTACTTC. Translated: CAIKPSPGTEETQYF.